One sample yielded the 4 T cell receptor beta chains listed below, sequenced in a study of vaccination and CD4 T cells after COVID-19. Which antigens these TCRs recognize remains unknown. Treatment denoted: approximately 10-day PBMC culture with coronavirus spike peptide pools or control peptides (ViraFEST assay). Oncomine TCR Beta short-read sequencing was applied to DNA from cultured CD4+ T cells. MiXCR, applied by TCRdb to the PCR reads, yields one record per CDR3 protein. The table has some 3,200 distinct CDR3 sequences, over 65% seen once. Sequenced: CD4+ T cells from blood, cultured in vitro. The receptors stem from a human donor who had recovered from COVID-19.

The genes are TRBV2 and TRBJ1-5; the match to TRBD1 covers 8 bases. Germline CDR1 and CDR2: SNHLY and FYNNEI. This CDR3 spans 13 amino acids. With V trimmed by 7 bases and J by 6 bases, 5 bases remained unmatched. Here the CDR3 DNA reads TGTGCCAGCAATCAGGGGGCAGGTCAGCCCCAGCATTTT. Residues: CASNQGAGQPQHF.

This clonotype was recorded only once. The chain has TRBV7-9 and TRBJ2-2; a weak D match, TRBD1 (5 bases). Trimming removed 5 bases from V and 4 bases from J, with 14 bases in between. CDR3 length: 15 residues. Germline V gene sequence: CDR1 SEHNR, CDR2 FQNEAQ (reference sequence). The CDR3 bases are TGTGCCAGCAGCATGAGGACACTGCCCACCGGGGAGCTGTTTTTT. The encoded protein is CASSMRTLPTGELFF.

The chain combines TRBV27 with TRBJ1-1, with a possible D match to TRBD1 (6 bases). This CDR3 has 14 residues. Germline-derived CDR1 and CDR2 are MNHEY and SMNVEV (reference sequence). V was trimmed by 6 bases and J by 0 bases, leaving 11 bases between them. CDR3 nucleotide sequence: TGTGCCAGCAGAATACAGGGTATGAACACTGAAGCTTTCTTT. Translation gives CASRIQGMNTEAFF.

The chain joins TRBV12-3 or TRBV12-4 to TRBJ1-5, with no clear D. CDR3 length: 11 amino acids. The germline V and J ends were trimmed by 1 base and 5 bases, with 0 bases remaining between them. CDR3 DNA: TGTGCCAGCAGTTTAGATCAGCCCCAGCATTTT. It codes for CASSLDQPQHF.